This T cell receptor beta chain stems from a study of cytomegalovirus exposure and HLA in healthy donors. In the study overall: Earlier, 150 million to 200 million T cells were analyzed, and around 100 million unique TCR beta sequences were found among them.

V shed 3 bases and J shed 2 bases, with 17 bases lying between them. Looked up from germline, CDR1 is MDHEN and CDR2 is SYDVKM. This CDR3 has 16 amino acids. General study findings and limits: Sequencing artifact likely explains a cluster of highly shared sequence variants.

This PCR relied on a set of 60 Vbeta primers and 13 Jbeta primers. TCRdb keeps only in-frame clones here, not all; method: immunoSEQ multiplex PCR. The sample contains 220,000 or so clones, around four fifths of which appear only once. The table lists this clone with a count of one. The antigen is not known. Sequencing used PBMCs. V and J are TRBV28 and TRBJ2-7, with a tentative D call TRBD1 (6 bases). The clonotype originates from a woman between 35 and 50 years old in good health and CMV-seronegative. CDR3 bases: TGTGCCAGCAGTTTTGGGGGCCTCCCTTCGACCTACGAGCAGTACTTC. It yields the protein CASSFGGLPSTYEQYF.